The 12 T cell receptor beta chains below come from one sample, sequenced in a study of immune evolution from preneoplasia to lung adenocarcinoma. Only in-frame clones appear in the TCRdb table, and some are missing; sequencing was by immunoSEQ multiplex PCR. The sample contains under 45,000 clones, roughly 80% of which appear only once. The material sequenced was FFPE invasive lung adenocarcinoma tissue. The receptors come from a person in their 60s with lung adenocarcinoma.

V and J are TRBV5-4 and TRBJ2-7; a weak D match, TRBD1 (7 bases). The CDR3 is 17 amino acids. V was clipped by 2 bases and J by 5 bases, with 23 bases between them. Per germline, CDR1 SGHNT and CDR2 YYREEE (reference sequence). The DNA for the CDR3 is TGTGCCAGCAGCTTTAGGCCCTTTAGGGGGCCGGGGGACGAGCAGTACTTC. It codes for CASSFRPFRGPGDEQYF.

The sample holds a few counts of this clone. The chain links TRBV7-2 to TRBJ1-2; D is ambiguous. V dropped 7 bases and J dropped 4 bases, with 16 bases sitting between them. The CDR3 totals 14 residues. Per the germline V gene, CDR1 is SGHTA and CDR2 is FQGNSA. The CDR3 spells CASTVETGVYGYTF. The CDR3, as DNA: TGTGCCAGCACCGTAGAAACTGGGGTCTATGGCTACACCTTC.

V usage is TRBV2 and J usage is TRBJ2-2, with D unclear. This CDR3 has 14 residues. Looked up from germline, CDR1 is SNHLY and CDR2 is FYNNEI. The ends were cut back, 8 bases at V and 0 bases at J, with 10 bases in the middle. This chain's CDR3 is CASHRTANTGELFF. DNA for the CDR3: TGTGCCAGCCACCGGACGGCGAACACCGGGGAGCTGTTTTTT.

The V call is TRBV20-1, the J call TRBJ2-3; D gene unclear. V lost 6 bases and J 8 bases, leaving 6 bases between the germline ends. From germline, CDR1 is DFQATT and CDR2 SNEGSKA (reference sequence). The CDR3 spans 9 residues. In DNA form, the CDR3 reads TGCAGTGCATCCCGTACGCAGTATTTT. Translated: CSASRTQYF.

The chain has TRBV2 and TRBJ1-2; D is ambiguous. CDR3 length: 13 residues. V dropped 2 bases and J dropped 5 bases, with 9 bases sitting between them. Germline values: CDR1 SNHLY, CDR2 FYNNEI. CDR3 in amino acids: CASSEQTAYGYTF. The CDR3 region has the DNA TGTGCCAGCAGTGAACAAACGGCATATGGCTACACCTTC.

The CDR3 spells CASSAKLAEYNEQFF. The CDR3 DNA reads as TGTGCCAGCAGCGCTAAACTAGCGGAATACAATGAGCAGTTCTTC. The chain recombines TRBV4-2 with TRBJ2-1; 8 bases map to TRBD2. The CDR3 contains 15 residues. CDR1 LGHNA and CDR2 YNFKEQ come from the germline V gene. Losses at the gene ends were 5 bases for V and 4 bases for J; bases not matched to a gene: 7.

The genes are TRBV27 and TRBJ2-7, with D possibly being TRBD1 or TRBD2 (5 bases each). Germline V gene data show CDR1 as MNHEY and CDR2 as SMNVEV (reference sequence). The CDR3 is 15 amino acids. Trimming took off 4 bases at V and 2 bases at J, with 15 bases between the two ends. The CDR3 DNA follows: TGTGCCAGCAGTTCCCAGGGACCTCATCCCTACGAGCAGTACTTC. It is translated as CASSSQGPHPYEQYF.

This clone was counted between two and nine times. CDR3 DNA sequence: TGCAGCGTTGAGCGAGCAGGGGATAACACTGAAGCTTTCTTT. Translation: CSVERAGDNTEAFF. The chain couples TRBV29-1 to TRBJ1-1; tentative D call: TRBD1 (6 bases). CDR1 is SQVTM, CDR2 ANQGSEA, per germline. The CDR3 consists of 14 residues. V was trimmed by 3 bases and J by 2 bases, leaving 13 bases between them.

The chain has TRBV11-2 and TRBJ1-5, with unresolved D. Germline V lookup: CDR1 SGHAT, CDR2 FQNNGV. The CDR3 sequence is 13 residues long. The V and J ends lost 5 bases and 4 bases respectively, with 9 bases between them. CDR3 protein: CASSREHNQPQHF. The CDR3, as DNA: TGTGCCAGCAGCCGGGAGCATAATCAGCCCCAGCATTTT.

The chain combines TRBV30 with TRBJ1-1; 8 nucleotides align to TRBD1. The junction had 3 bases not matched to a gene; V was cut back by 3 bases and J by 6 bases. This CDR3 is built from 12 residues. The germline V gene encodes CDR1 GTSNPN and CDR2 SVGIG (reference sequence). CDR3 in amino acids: CAWRDRAPEAFF. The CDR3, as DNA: TGTGCCTGGAGGGACAGGGCCCCTGAAGCTTTCTTT.

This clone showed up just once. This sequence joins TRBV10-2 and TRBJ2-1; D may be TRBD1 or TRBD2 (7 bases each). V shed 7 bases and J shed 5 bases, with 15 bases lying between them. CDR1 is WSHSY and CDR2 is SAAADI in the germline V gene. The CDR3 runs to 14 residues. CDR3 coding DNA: TGCGCCAGCAAGGGGGCTAGCGGAAACAATGAGCAGTTCTTC. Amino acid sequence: CASKGASGNNEQFF.

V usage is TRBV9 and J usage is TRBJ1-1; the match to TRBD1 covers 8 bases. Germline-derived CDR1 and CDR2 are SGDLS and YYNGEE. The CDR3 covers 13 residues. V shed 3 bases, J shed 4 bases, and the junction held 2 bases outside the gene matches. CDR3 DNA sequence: TGTGCCAGCAGCGGAACAGGGGGCACTGAAGCTTTCTTT. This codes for CASSGTGGTEAFF. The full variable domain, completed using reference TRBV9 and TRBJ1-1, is DSGVTQTPKHLITATGQRVTLRCSPRSGDLSVYWYQQSLDQGLQFLIQYYNGEERAKGNILERFSAQQFPDLHSELNLSSLELGDSALYFCASSGTGGTEAFFGQGTRLTVV.